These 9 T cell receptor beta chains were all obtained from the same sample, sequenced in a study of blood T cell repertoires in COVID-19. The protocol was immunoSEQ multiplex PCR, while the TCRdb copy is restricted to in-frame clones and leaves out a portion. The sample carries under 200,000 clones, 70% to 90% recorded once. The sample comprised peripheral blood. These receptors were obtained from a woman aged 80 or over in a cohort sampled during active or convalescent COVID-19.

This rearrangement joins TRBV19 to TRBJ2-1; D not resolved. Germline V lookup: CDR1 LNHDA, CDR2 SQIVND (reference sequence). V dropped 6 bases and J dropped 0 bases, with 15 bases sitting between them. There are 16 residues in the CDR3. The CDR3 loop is CASSFAVVSSYNEQFF. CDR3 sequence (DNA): TGTGCCAGTAGCTTCGCCGTGGTGAGCTCCTACAATGAGCAGTTCTTC.

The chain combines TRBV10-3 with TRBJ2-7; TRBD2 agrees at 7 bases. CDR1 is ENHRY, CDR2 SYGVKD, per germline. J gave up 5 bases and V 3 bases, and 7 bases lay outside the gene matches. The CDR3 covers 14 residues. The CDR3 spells CAISDREAGNEQYV. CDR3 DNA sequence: TGTGCCATCAGTGACCGGGAGGCTGGGAACGAGCAGTACGTC.

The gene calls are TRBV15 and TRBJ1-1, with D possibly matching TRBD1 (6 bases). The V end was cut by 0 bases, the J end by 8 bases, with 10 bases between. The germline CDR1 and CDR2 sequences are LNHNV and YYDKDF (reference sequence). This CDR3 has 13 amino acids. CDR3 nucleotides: TGTGCCACCAGCAGAGAACAGGGCGGAGAAGCTTTCTTT. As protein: CATSREQGGEAFF.

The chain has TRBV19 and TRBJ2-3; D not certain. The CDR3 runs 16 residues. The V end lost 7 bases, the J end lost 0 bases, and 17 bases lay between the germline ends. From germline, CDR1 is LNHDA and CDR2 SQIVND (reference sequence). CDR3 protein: CASTLRSFSSTDTQYF. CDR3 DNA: TGTGCCAGTACCTTGCGGTCATTTTCTAGCACAGATACGCAGTATTTT.

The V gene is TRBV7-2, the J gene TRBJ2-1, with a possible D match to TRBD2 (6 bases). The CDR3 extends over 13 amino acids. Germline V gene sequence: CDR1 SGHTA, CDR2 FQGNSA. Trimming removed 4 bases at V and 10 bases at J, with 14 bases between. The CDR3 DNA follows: TGTGCCAGCAGCTCCTGGACTGGAGGGGAGCAGTTCTTC. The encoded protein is CASSSWTGGEQFF.

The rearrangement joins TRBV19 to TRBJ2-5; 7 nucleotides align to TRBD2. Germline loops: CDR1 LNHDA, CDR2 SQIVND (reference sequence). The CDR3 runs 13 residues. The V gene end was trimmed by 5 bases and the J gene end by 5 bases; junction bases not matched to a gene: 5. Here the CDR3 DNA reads TGTGCCAGTAGTCGGACTAGGGGCGAGACCCAGTACTTC. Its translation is CASSRTRGETQYF.

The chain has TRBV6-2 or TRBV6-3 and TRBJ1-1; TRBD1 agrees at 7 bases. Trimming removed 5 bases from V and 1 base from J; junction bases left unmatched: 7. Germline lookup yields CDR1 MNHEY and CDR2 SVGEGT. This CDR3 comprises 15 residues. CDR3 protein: CASSVNRGKNTEAFF. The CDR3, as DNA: TGTGCCAGCAGTGTTAACAGGGGAAAGAACACTGAAGCTTTCTTT.

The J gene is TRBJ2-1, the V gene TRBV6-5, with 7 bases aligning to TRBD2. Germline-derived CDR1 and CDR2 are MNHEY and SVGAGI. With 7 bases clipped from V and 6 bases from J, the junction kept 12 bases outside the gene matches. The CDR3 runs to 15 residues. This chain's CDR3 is CASNPRLARVNEQFF. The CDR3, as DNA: TGTGCCAGCAATCCACGACTAGCAAGGGTCAATGAGCAGTTCTTC.

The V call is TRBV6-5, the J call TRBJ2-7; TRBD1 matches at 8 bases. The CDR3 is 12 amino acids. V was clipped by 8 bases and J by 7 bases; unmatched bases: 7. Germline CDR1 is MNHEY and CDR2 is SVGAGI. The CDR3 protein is CASRQGSAEQYV. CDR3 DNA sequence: TGTGCCAGCCGACAGGGGAGCGCGGAGCAGTACGTC.